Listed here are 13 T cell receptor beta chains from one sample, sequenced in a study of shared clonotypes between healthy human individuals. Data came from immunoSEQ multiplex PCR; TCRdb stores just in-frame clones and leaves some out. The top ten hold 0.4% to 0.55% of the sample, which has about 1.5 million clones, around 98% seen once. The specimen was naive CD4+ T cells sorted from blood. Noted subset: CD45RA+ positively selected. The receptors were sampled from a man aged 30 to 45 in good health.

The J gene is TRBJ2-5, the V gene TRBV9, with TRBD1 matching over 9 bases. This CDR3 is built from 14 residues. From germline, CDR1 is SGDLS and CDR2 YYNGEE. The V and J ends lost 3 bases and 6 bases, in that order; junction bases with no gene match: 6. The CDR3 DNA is TGTGCCAGCAGCGAGACAGGGGGTGGTAAGACCCAGTACTTC. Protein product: CASSETGGGKTQYF.

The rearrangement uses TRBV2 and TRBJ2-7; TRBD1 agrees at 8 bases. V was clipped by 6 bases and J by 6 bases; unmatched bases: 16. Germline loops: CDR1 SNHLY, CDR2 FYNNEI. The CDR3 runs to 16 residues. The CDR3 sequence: CASSPGQGGFSGEQYF. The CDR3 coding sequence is TGTGCCAGCAGCCCAGGACAGGGCGGATTCAGTGGCGAGCAGTACTTC.

In DNA form, the CDR3 reads TGTGCCGTACGAGCGGACTCCTACAATGAGCAGTTCTTC. This translates into CAVRADSYNEQFF. The rearrangement uses TRBV10-3 and TRBJ2-1; tentatively, D is TRBD2 (5 bases). The CDR3 covers 13 residues. In germline, CDR1 is ENHRY, CDR2 SYGVKD. Trimming removed 11 bases from V and 0 bases from J, with 11 bases in between.

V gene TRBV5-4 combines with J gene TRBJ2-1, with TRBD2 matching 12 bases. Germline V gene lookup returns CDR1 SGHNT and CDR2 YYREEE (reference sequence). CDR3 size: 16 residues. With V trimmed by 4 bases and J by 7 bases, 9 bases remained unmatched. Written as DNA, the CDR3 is TGTGCCAGCAGCCCCTCCCTAGCGGGAGGGCTAAATGAGCAGTTCTTC. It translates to CASSPSLAGGLNEQFF.

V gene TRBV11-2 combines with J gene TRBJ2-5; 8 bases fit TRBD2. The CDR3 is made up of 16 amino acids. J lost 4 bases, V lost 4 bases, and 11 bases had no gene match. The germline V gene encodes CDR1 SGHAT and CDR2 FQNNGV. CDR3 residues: CASSSPLAGRGETQYF. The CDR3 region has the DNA TGTGCCAGCAGCTCCCCCTTAGCGGGGAGGGGAGAGACCCAGTACTTC.

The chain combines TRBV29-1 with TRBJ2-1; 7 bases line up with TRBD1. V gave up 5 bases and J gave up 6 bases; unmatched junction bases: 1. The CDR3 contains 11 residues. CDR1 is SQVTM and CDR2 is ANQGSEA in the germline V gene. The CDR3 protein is CSVRTGNEQFF. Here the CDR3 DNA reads TGCAGCGTTCGGACAGGCAATGAGCAGTTCTTC.

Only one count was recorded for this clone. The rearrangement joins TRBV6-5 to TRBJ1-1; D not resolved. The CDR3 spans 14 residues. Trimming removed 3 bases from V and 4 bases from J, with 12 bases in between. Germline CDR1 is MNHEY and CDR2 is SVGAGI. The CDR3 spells CASSYKLGITEAFF. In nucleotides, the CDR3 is TGTGCCAGCAGTTATAAACTGGGGATCACTGAAGCTTTCTTT.

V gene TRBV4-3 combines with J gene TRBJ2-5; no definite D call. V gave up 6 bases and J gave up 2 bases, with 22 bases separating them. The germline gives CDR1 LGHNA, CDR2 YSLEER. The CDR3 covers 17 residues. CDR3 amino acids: CASSTLSKEIKQETQYF. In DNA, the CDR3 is TGCGCCAGCAGTACTTTGAGCAAGGAGATTAAACAAGAGACCCAGTACTTC.

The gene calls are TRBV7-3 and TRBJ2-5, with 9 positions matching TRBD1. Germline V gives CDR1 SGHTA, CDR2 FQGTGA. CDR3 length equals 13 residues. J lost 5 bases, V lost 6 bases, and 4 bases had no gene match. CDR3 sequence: CASSYRGQETQYF. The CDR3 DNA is TGTGCCAGCAGTTACAGGGGGCAGGAGACCCAGTACTTC.

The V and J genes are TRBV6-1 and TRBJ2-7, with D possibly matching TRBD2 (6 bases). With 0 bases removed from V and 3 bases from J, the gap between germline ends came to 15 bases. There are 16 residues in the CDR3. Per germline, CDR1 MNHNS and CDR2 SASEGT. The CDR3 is CASSEAYGTARYEQYF. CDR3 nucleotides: TGTGCCAGCAGTGAAGCGTATGGGACTGCCCGCTACGAGCAGTACTTC.

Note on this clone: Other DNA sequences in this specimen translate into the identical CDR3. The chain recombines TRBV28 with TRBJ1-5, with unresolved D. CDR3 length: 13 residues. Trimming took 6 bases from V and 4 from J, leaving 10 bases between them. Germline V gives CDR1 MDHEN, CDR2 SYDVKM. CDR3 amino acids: CASSPWGNQPQHF. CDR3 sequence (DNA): TGTGCCAGCAGCCCCTGGGGAAATCAGCCCCAGCATTTT. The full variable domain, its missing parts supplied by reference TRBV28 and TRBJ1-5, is DVKVTQSSRYLVKRTGEKVFLECVQDMDHENMFWYRQDPGLGLRLIYFSYDVKMKEKGDIPEGYSVSREKKERFSLILESASTNQTSMYLCASSPWGNQPQHFGDGTRLSIL.

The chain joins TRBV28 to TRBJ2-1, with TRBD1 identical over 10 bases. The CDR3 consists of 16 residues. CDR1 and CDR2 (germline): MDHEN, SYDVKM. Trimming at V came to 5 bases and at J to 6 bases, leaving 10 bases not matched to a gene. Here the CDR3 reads CASSGLGTGDPNEQFF. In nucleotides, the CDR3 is TGTGCCAGCAGTGGCCTCGGGACAGGGGATCCCAATGAGCAGTTCTTC.

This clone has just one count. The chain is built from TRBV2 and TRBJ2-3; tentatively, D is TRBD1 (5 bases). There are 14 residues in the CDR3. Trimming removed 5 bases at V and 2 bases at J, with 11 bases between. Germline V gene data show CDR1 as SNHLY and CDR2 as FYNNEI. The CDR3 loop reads CASSLDRPTDTQYF. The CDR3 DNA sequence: TGTGCCAGCAGTCTTGACAGACCCACAGATACGCAGTATTTT.